The next 32 T cell receptor beta chains were all read from a single sample in a study of OX40 agonist ivuxolimab in advanced cancers. Generated by immunoSEQ multiplex PCR, the TCRdb table keeps only in-frame clones and is missing some. The repertoire holds about 61,000 clones, with about four fifths as singletons. The sample here was CD4+ or CD8+ T cells sorted from blood, taken in a trial of the OX40 agonist ivuxolimab. Receptor source: an adult with an advanced solid tumor such as melanoma, head and neck, liver or kidney cancer.

The rearrangement uses TRBV7-7 and TRBJ2-7; D might be TRBD1 or TRBD2, each matching 6 bases. The V end was cut by 8 bases, the J end by 7 bases, with 18 bases between. The CDR3 is 13 amino acids. CDR1 is SSHAT and CDR2 is FNYEAQ in the germline V gene (reference sequence). The CDR3 DNA reads TGTGCCAGCGCTTGGGGGGTGCAGGGGGAGCAGTACTTC. It specifies CASAWGVQGEQYF. Drawing the rest from reference TRBV7-7 and TRBJ2-7, the complete variable domain is GAGVSQSPRYKVTKRGQDVTLRCDPISSHATLYWYQQALGQGPEFLTYFNYEAQPDKSGLPSDRFSAERPEGSISTLTIQRTEQRDSAMYRCASAWGVQGEQYFGPGTRLTVT.

The V gene is TRBV5-1, the J gene TRBJ2-5; D possibly corresponds to TRBD2 (7 bases). V gave up 3 bases and J gave up 3 bases, with 12 bases separating them. From germline, CDR1 is SGHRS and CDR2 YFSETQ. This CDR3 is built from 14 residues. The CDR3 reads CASSSRGGEETQYF. For the CDR3, the DNA is TGCGCCAGCAGCTCGAGGGGGGGAGAAGAGACCCAGTACTTC.

V gene TRBV5-6 combines with J gene TRBJ2-5; 7 bases map to TRBD2. V lost 0 bases, J lost 5 bases, and 7 bases stayed unmatched. CDR1 is SGHDT, CDR2 YYEEEE, per germline. There are 15 residues in the CDR3. The CDR3: CASSLATSSWETQYF. The DNA of the CDR3 is TGTGCCAGCAGCTTGGCGACTAGCTCGTGGGAGACCCAGTACTTC.

V gene TRBV19 combines with J gene TRBJ1-5; D is uncertain. The germline V gene encodes CDR1 LNHDA and CDR2 SQIVND (reference sequence). The V end was cut by 6 bases, the J end by 3 bases, with 9 bases between. The CDR3 extends over 13 amino acids. As DNA, the CDR3 is TGTGCCAGTAGCCGGCCGTTCAATCAGCCCCAGCATTTT. Its protein product is CASSRPFNQPQHF.

The rearrangement links TRBV5-1 to TRBJ2-3; D unclear. The length of the CDR3 is 14 residues. Trimming took 0 bases from V and 3 from J, leaving 8 bases between them. The germline gives CDR1 SGHRS, CDR2 YFSETQ. CDR3 residues: CASSLGLVTDTQYF. For the CDR3, the DNA is TGCGCCAGCAGCTTGGGGCTAGTTACAGATACGCAGTATTTT.

This chain uses TRBV28 with TRBJ1-5; D may be TRBD1 (6 bases). V lost 6 bases to trimming and J lost 6 bases, with 12 bases between them. The CDR3 is made up of 13 amino acids. Per the germline V gene, CDR1 is MDHEN and CDR2 is SYDVKM. The CDR3 sequence is CASSEQGSQPQHF. CDR3 nucleotide sequence: TGTGCCAGCAGCGAACAGGGATCTCAGCCCCAGCATTTT. Drawing the rest from reference TRBV28 and TRBJ1-5, the complete variable domain is DVKVTQSSRYLVKRTGEKVFLECVQDMDHENMFWYRQDPGLGLRLIYFSYDVKMKEKGDIPEGYSVSREKKERFSLILESASTNQTSMYLCASSEQGSQPQHFGDGTRLSIL.

The CDR3: CASSLDLLATYEQYF. CDR3 sequence (DNA): TGTGCCAGCAGCTTAGATTTGCTAGCGACCTACGAGCAGTACTTC. The rearrangement uses TRBV7-2 and TRBJ2-7, with D tentatively TRBD2 (6 bases). V gave up 1 base and J gave up 2 bases, with 12 bases separating them. Germline V gene data show CDR1 as SGHTA and CDR2 as FQGNSA. CDR3 length: 15 amino acids.

This chain connects TRBV2 to TRBJ2-4; D uncertain. Trimming took 2 bases from V and 0 from J, leaving 5 bases between them. The CDR3 totals 14 residues. Germline CDR1 reads SNHLY; CDR2 reads FYNNEI. CDR3 residues: CASSETQAKNIQYF. CDR3 nucleotides: TGTGCCAGCAGTGAAACCCAAGCCAAAAACATTCAGTACTTC.

The chain couples TRBV4-1 to TRBJ2-3; 10 nucleotides agree with TRBD1. Germline V gene lookup returns CDR1 MGHRA and CDR2 YSYEKL. V shed 1 base and J 2 bases; nucleotides not matched to a gene: 6. This CDR3 comprises 17 residues. CDR3 nucleotides: TGCGCCAGCAGCCAAGGACAGGGGGCCTTATACACAGATACGCAGTATTTT. This gives the protein CASSQGQGALYTDTQYF.

The chain employs TRBV7-2 and TRBJ2-3; 8 bases fit TRBD2. V lost 0 bases and J lost 5; bases outside the gene matches: 4. The germline CDR1 and CDR2 sequences are SGHTA and FQGNSA. The CDR3 consists of 15 residues. In nucleotides, the CDR3 is TGTGCCAGCAGCTTAGCCGGGAGGGCGGGAGATACGCAGTATTTT. The encoded protein is CASSLAGRAGDTQYF. Combining the CDR3 with reference TRBV7-2 and TRBJ2-3 gives the whole variable domain GAGVSQSPSNKVTEKGKDVELRCDPISGHTALYWYRQSLGQGLEFLIYFQGNSAPDKSGLPSDRFSAERTGGSVSTLTIQRTQQEDSAVYLCASSLAGRAGDTQYFGPGTRLTVL.

The chain combines TRBV4-1 with TRBJ1-1; D is possibly TRBD1 (5 bases). The CDR3 runs 14 residues. V was shortened by 0 bases and J by 7 bases, with 12 bases between the two germline ends. Germline V gene sequence: CDR1 MGHRA, CDR2 YSYEKL. The CDR3 loop reads CASSQEGRGREAFF. CDR3 nucleotide sequence: TGCGCCAGCAGCCAAGAGGGAAGGGGACGTGAAGCTTTCTTT.

This chain uses TRBV5-5 with TRBJ1-1; D possibly corresponds to TRBD1 (6 bases). Trimming took 3 bases from V and 2 from J, leaving 14 bases between them. This CDR3 contains 15 residues. The germline gives CDR1 SGHKS, CDR2 YYEKEE (reference sequence). The CDR3 coding sequence is TGTGCCAGCAGCTCTATTAGACAGGCCAACACTGAAGCTTTCTTT. It specifies CASSSIRQANTEAFF. Supplemented by reference TRBV5-5 and TRBJ1-1, the full variable domain reads DAGVTQSPTHLIKTRGQQVTLRCSPISGHKSVSWYQQVLGQGPQFIFQYYEKEERGRGNFPDRFSARQFPNYSSELNVNALLLGDSALYLCASSSIRQANTEAFFGQGTRLTVV.

V gene TRBV29-1 combines with J gene TRBJ2-5; D is possibly TRBD1 or TRBD2 (6 bases each). Germline CDR1 SQVTM, CDR2 ANQGSEA. The CDR3 consists of 13 residues. Trimming removed 2 bases at V and 5 bases at J, with 12 bases between. The chain's CDR3 is CSVEWGLAETQYF. The CDR3 DNA follows: TGCAGCGTTGAATGGGGGCTAGCGGAGACCCAGTACTTC.

This clone appeared a few times. The chain is built from TRBV29-1 and TRBJ1-5; D may be TRBD1 (5 bases). V was shortened by 7 bases and J by 0 bases, with 13 bases between the two germline ends. The CDR3 runs to 14 residues. Germline V gives CDR1 SQVTM, CDR2 ANQGSEA. The DNA of the CDR3 is TGCAGCGGTGCAGGGAACTTTAGCAATCAGCCCCAGCATTTT. Its translation is CSGAGNFSNQPQHF.

This clone was seen more than once but under ten times. The J gene is TRBJ1-4, the V gene TRBV7-6, with D perhaps matching TRBD1 (5 bases). Trimming shortened V by 5 bases and J by 2 bases, and 9 bases separated the two germline ends. Germline V gene sequence: CDR1 SGHVS, CDR2 FNYEAQ. This CDR3 has 14 amino acids. The CDR3 DNA reads TGTGCCAGCAGCGGGGGGGATACTAATGAAAAACTGTTTTTT. Amino acids: CASSGGDTNEKLFF.

The chain has TRBV5-4 and TRBJ1-2, with D tentatively TRBD1 (5 bases). V lost 0 bases and J 5 bases, leaving 14 bases between the germline ends. Germline CDR1 reads SGHNT; CDR2 reads YYREEE (reference sequence). The CDR3 consists of 15 residues. The CDR3 here is CASSLDLQGPYGYTF. CDR3 coding DNA: TGTGCCAGCAGCTTGGATCTGCAGGGACCTTATGGCTACACCTTC.

V gene TRBV20-1 combines with J gene TRBJ1-1; D uncertain. In germline, CDR1 is DFQATT, CDR2 SNEGSKA (reference sequence). Trimming removed 6 bases at V and 3 bases at J, with 5 bases between. The CDR3 consists of 10 residues. CDR3 bases: TGCAGTGCATGGCACACTGAAGCTTTCTTT. It is translated as CSAWHTEAFF.

The chain employs TRBV11-2 and TRBJ2-5, with 8 bases aligning to TRBD1. Looked up from germline, CDR1 is SGHAT and CDR2 is FQNNGV. This CDR3 contains 13 residues. The V and J ends lost 5 bases and 5 bases, in that order; junction bases with no gene match: 4. The CDR3 sequence: CASSIGQGETQYF. The CDR3 coding sequence is TGTGCCAGCAGCATCGGACAGGGCGAGACCCAGTACTTC. Together with reference TRBV11-2 and TRBJ2-5, the CDR3 gives the full variable domain: EAGVAQSPRYKIIEKRQSVAFWCNPISGHATLYWYQQILGQGPKLLIQFQNNGVVDDSQLPKDRFSAERLKGVDSTLKIQPAKLEDSAVYLCASSIGQGETQYFGPGTRLLVL.

The rearrangement joins TRBV7-2 to TRBJ2-7, with D possibly being TRBD2 (5 bases). Between the trimmed V and J ends, which lost 5 bases and 0 bases, there was a span of 11 bases. CDR1 and CDR2 from the germline V gene are SGHTA and FQGNSA. This CDR3 region has 14 residues. CDR3 nucleotides: TGTGCCAGCAGCATGGACTGGAACTCCTACGAGCAGTACTTC. Its protein is CASSMDWNSYEQYF.

This chain links TRBV2 with TRBJ1-4; tentatively, D is TRBD1 (5 bases). Trimming cost V 11 bases and J 8 bases, with 18 bases left between them. The CDR3 is 13 amino acids. Germline-derived CDR1 and CDR2 are SNHLY and FYNNEI. CDR3 coding DNA: TGTGCCGATCGGCAGGGTCGAAAGGAAAAACTGTTTTTT. This gives the protein CADRQGRKEKLFF.

The rearrangement joins TRBV19 to TRBJ1-2, with D unresolved. Germline lookup yields CDR1 LNHDA and CDR2 SQIVND (reference sequence). The length of the CDR3 is 13 residues. Trimming removed 5 bases from V and 4 bases from J, with 11 bases in between. The CDR3 sequence: CASSDPGSYGYTF. The CDR3 DNA reads TGTGCCAGTAGTGATCCTGGAAGCTATGGCTACACCTTC. Complete variable domain (other parts from reference TRBV19 and TRBJ1-2): DGGITQSPKYLFRKEGQNVTLSCEQNLNHDAMYWYRQDPGQGLRLIYYSQIVNDFQKGDIAEGYSVSREKKESFPLTVTSAQKNPTAFYLCASSDPGSYGYTFGSGTRLTVV.

This clone has a single count. The chain has TRBV20-1 and TRBJ2-1, with 7 bases aligning to TRBD1. The CDR3 has 11 residues. Germline V lookup: CDR1 DFQATT, CDR2 SNEGSKA (reference sequence). J gave up 6 bases and V 4 bases, and 0 bases lay outside the gene matches. The CDR3 nucleotides read TGCAGTGCTAACAGGGGCAATGAGCAGTTCTTC. Its protein product is CSANRGNEQFF.

The V gene is TRBV7-8, the J gene TRBJ1-1; D is perhaps TRBD1 (6 bases). Germline V gene sequence: CDR1 SGHVS, CDR2 FQNEAQ. Trimming took off 8 bases at V and 8 bases at J, with 18 bases between the two ends. This CDR3 region has 13 residues. In nucleotides, the CDR3 is TGTGCCAGCCTACCTGCTACTGGGACAGAAGCTTTCTTT. As protein: CASLPATGTEAFF.

V usage is TRBV7-8 and J usage is TRBJ2-5; 7 positions agree with TRBD2. The CDR3 contains 16 residues. From germline, CDR1 is SGHVS and CDR2 FQNEAQ. J gave up 1 base and V 2 bases, and 7 bases lay outside the gene matches. CDR3 sequence (DNA): TGTGCCAGCAGCTTAAGGTTTCTAGCGGTCCAAGAGACCCAGTACTTC. Residues: CASSLRFLAVQETQYF.

V gene TRBV5-8 combines with J gene TRBJ2-1, with TRBD2 matching over 8 bases. CDR1 is SGHTS and CDR2 is YDEGEE in the germline V gene. The CDR3 spans 16 residues. Trimming took 4 bases from V and 0 from J; bases not matched to a gene: 6. For the CDR3, the DNA is TGTGCCAGCAGCCTCGGGGGGGAGAGCTCCTACAATGAGCAGTTCTTC. Its translation: CASSLGGESSYNEQFF.

This rearrangement joins TRBV14 to TRBJ2-1, with 12 bases that match TRBD1. V lost 4 bases, J lost 9 bases, and 7 bases stayed unmatched. This CDR3 region has 15 residues. Germline V CDR1 and CDR2: SGHDN, FVKESK. CDR3 nucleotide sequence: TGTGCCAGCAGCCCAGGGACAGGGGGCTTTCGTGAGCAGTTCTTC. Translation: CASSPGTGGFREQFF.

The rearrangement links TRBV6-1 to TRBJ1-2; 7 nucleotides agree with TRBD1. Germline V CDR1 and CDR2: MNHNS, SASEGT. V lost 10 bases, J lost 2 bases, and 10 bases stayed unmatched. The CDR3 runs to 14 residues. The CDR3 spells CATGEGQSNYGYTF. In nucleotides, the CDR3 is TGTGCCACTGGGGAGGGACAGTCGAACTATGGCTACACCTTC.

This clone was seen once. V is TRBV6-4 and J is TRBJ2-1, with TRBD2 as a possible D gene (6 bases). The germline CDR1 and CDR2 sequences are MRHNA and SNTAGT. V shed 0 bases and J shed 10 bases, with 10 bases lying between them. The CDR3 sequence is 13 residues long. The CDR3 DNA reads TGTGCCAGCAGTGACTCCACTGGGGGGGAGCAGTTCTTC. It is translated as CASSDSTGGEQFF.

The chain combines TRBV2 with TRBJ2-7; possibly TRBD2 for D (5 bases). The V gene's germline CDR1 is SNHLY and CDR2 FYNNEI. This CDR3 has 12 amino acids. V was pared by 8 bases and J by 5 bases, with 13 bases between. The CDR3 is CASRSDGNEQYF. For the CDR3, the DNA is TGTGCCAGCCGTTCAGACGGGAACGAGCAGTACTTC.

This chain joins TRBV6-6 and TRBJ1-1; a weak D match, TRBD1 (5 bases). The V and J ends lost 10 bases and 4 bases respectively, with 19 bases between them. The CDR3 is 14 residues long. Germline values: CDR1 MNHNY, CDR2 SVGAGI (reference sequence). The CDR3 protein is CAIKPGGQGTEAFF. CDR3 sequence (DNA): TGTGCCATCAAACCGGGGGGTCAGGGCACTGAAGCTTTCTTT.

The genes are TRBV14 and TRBJ2-3, with a possible D match to TRBD2 (6 bases). The germline gives CDR1 SGHDN, CDR2 FVKESK. The V end was cut by 1 base, the J end by 4 bases, with 15 bases between. This CDR3 comprises 16 residues. The CDR3 here is CASSQVPAGLADTQYF. The CDR3 nucleotides are TGTGCCAGCAGCCAAGTCCCGGCGGGATTAGCAGATACGCAGTATTTT.

The V call is TRBV12-5, the J call TRBJ1-2; D might be TRBD1 (6 bases). Germline values: CDR1 LGHNT, CDR2 FRNRAP. Trimming removed 1 base from V and 4 bases from J, with 10 bases in between. CDR3 size: 14 residues. CDR3 nucleotides: TGTGCTAGTGGTTTGGGGGACATCTCCTATGGCTACACCTTC. It translates to CASGLGDISYGYTF.